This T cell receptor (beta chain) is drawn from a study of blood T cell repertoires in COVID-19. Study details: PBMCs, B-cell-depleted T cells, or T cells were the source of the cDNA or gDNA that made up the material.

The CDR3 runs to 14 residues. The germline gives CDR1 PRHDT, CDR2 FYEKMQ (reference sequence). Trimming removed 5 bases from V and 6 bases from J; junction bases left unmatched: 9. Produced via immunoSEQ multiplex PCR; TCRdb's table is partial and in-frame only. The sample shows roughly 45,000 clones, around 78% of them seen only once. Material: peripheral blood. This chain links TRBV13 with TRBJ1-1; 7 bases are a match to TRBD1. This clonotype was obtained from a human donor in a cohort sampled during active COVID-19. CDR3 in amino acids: CASSITGEYAEAFF. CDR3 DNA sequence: TGTGCCAGCAGCATCACAGGGGAGTATGCTGAAGCTTTCTTT. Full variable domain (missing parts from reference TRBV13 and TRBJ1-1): AAGVIQSPRHLIKEKRETATLKCYPIPRHDTVYWYQQGPGQDPQFLISFYEKMQSDKGSIPDRFSAQQFSDYHSELNMSSLELGDSALYFCASSITGEYAEAFFGQGTRLTVV.